The sequence of this T cell receptor beta chain was determined in a study of blood T cell repertoires in COVID-19. Study details: COVID-19 samples, acute and convalescent, were from the United States, Italy and Spain. PBMCs, B-cell-depleted T cells, or T cells were the source of the cDNA or gDNA that made up the material.

Authors' methods: Nucleated cell counts were estimated from reference gene primer amplification. Method: immunoSEQ multiplex PCR; TCRdb's copy keeps in-frame clones and lacks some. D and trimming were read from the DNA, whereas the V and J calls and clone size are those reported in that table. The sample holds 110,000 to 150,000 clones; nearly 85% are singletons and the top ten take about two fifths. The V end was cut by 0 bases, the J end by 4 bases, with 10 bases between. Germline lookup yields CDR1 LGHNT and CDR2 FRNRAP. CDR3 length: 15 amino acids. The chain joins TRBV12-5 to TRBJ2-1; D unresolved. The origin of this receptor is a human donor in a cohort sampled during active COVID-19. Sequenced material: peripheral blood. As DNA, the CDR3 is TGTGCTAGTGGTTTGGTACTCGCGGTTTACAATGAGCAGTTCTTC. It is translated as CASGLVLAVYNEQFF.